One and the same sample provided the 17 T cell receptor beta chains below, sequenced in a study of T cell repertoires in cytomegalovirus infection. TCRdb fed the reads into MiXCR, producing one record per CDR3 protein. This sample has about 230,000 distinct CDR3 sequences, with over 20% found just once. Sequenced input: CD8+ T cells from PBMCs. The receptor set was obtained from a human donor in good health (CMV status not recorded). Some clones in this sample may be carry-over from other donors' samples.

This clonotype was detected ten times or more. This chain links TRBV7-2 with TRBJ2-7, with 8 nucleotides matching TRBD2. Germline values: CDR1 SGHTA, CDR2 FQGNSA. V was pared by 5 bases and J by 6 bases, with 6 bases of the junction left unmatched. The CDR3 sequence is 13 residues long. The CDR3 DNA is TGTGCCAGCAGCCTCGGGGGGGCCGGCGAGCAGTACTTC. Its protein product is CASSLGGAGEQYF.

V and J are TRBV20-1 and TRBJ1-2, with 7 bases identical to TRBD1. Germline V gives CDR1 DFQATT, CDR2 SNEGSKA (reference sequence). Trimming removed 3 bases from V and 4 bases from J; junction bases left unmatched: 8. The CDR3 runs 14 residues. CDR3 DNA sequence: TGCAGTGCTAGGGAACAGGGGTCTACCTATGGCTACACCTTC. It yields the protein CSAREQGSTYGYTF.

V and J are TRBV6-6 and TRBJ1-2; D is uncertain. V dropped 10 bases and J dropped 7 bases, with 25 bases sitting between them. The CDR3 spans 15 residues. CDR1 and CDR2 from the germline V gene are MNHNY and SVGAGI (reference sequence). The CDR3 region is CATLSYNERTRGYTF. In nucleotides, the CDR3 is TGTGCCACCTTATCCTATAATGAACGAACCCGTGGCTACACCTTC.

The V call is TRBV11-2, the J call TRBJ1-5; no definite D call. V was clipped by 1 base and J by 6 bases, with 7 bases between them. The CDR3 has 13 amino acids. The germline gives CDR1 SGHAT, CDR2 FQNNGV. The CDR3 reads CASSLGRTQPQHF. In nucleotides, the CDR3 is TGTGCCAGCAGCTTAGGACGCACTCAGCCCCAGCATTTT.

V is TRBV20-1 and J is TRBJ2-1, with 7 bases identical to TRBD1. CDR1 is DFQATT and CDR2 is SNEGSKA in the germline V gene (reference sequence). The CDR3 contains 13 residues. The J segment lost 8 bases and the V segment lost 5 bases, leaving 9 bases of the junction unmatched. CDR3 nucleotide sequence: TGCAGTGCTGGTCCAGGGGGTTTGGATGAGCAGTTCTTC. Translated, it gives CSAGPGGLDEQFF.

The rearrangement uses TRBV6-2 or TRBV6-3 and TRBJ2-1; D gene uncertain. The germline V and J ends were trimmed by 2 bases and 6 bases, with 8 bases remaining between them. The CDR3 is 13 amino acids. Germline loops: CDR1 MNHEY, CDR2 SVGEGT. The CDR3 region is CASSYMTGNEQFF. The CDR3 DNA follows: TGTGCCAGCAGTTACATGACCGGCAATGAGCAGTTCTTC.

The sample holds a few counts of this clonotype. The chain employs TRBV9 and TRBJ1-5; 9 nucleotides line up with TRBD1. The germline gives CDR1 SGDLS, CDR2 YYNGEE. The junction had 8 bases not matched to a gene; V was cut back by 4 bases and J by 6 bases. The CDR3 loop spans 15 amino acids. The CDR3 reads CASSLGTGPRQPQHF. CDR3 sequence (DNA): TGTGCCAGCAGCCTCGGGACAGGGCCCCGTCAGCCCCAGCATTTT.

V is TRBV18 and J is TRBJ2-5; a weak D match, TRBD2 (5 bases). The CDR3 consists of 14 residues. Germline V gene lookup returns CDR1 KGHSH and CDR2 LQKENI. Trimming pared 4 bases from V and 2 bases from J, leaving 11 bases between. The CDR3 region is CASSREGGQETQYF. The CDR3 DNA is TGTGCCAGCTCACGTGAGGGTGGACAAGAGACCCAGTACTTC.

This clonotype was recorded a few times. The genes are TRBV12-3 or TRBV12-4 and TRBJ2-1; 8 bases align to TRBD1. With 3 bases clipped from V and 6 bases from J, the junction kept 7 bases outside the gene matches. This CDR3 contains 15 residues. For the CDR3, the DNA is TGTGCCAGCAGTTTGAGTCCGACAGGGGCCAATGAGCAGTTCTTC. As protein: CASSLSPTGANEQFF.

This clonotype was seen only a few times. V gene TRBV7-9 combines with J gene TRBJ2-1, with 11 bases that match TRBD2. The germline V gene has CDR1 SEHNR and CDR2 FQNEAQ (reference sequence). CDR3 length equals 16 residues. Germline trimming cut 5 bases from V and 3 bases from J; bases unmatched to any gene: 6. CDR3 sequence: CASSPTSGVNYNEQFF. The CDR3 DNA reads TGTGCCAGCAGCCCGACTAGCGGGGTTAACTACAATGAGCAGTTCTTC.

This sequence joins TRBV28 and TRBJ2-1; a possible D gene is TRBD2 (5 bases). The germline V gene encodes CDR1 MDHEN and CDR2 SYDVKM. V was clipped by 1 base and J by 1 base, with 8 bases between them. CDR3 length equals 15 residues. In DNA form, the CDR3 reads TGTGCCAGCAGTTTATCGAGGGAATCCTACAATGAGCAGTTCTTC. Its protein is CASSLSRESYNEQFF.

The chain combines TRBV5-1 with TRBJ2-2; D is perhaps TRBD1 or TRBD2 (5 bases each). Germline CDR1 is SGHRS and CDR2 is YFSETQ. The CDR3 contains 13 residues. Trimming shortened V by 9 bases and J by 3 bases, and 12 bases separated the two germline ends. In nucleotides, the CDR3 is TGCGCCACCCGGGACGGATACACCGGGGAGCTGTTTTTT. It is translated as CATRDGYTGELFF. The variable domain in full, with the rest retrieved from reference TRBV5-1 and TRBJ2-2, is KAGVTQTPRYLIKTRGQQVTLSCSPISGHRSVSWYQQTPGQGLQFLFEYFSETQRNKGNFPGRFSGRQFSNSRSEMNVSTLELGDSALYLCATRDGYTGELFFGEGSRLTVL.

The CDR3 reads CASQALFSGTLSSTDTQYF. CDR3 coding DNA: TGTGCCAGCCAGGCACTCTTTTCCGGGACACTCTCTAGCACAGATACGCAGTATTTT. The J gene is TRBJ2-3, the V gene TRBV2; D perhaps matches TRBD1 (6 bases). Per germline, CDR1 SNHLY and CDR2 FYNNEI. V was clipped by 8 bases and J by 0 bases, with 27 bases between them. This CDR3 is 19 amino acids long.

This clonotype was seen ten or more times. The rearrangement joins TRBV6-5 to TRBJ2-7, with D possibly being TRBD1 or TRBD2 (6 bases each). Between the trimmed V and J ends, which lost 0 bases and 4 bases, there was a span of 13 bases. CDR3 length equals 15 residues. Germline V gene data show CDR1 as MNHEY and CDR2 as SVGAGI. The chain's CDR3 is CASSYSTGASYEQYF. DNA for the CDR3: TGTGCCAGCAGTTACTCGACGGGGGCGTCGTACGAGCAGTACTTC.

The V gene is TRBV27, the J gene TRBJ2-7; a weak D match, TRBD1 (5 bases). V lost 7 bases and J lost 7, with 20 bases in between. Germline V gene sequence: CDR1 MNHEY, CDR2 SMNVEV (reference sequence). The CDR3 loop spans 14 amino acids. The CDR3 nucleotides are TGTGCCAGCAACCGAGACAGAACAGCTCAGGAGCAGTACTTC. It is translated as CASNRDRTAQEQYF.

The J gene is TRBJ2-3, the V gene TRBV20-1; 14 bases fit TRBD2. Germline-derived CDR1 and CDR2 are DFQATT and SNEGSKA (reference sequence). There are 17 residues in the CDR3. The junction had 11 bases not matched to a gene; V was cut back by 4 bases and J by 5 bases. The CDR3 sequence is CSANPVTSGGDGDTQYF. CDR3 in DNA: TGCAGTGCTAATCCCGTGACTAGCGGGGGGGATGGAGATACGCAGTATTTT.

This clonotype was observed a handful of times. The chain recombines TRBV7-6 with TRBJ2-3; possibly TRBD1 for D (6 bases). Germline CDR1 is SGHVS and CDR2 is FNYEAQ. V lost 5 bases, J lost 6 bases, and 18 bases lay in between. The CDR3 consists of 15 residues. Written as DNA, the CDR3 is TGTGCCAGCAGCCCCGGGCTGGGGGCCCGGGATACGCAGTATTTT. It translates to CASSPGLGARDTQYF.